This T cell receptor (beta chain) was sequenced in a study of identical twins. The V gene lost 6 bases and the J gene lost 0 bases, with 15 bases spanning the gap. Per the germline V gene, CDR1 is DFQATT and CDR2 is SNEGSKA (reference sequence). This CDR3 contains 15 residues. From the 5' RACE reads, TCRdb called clonotypes with MiXCR, one entry per CDR3 protein. In the table there are 1.5 million to 2 million distinct CDR3 sequences, 32% of which are singletons. This clonotype originated in a newborn girl in good health. The V gene is TRBV20-1, the J gene TRBJ1-5, with a weak D call TRBD1 (6 bases). The sample comprised cord blood. CDR3: CSALPRTASNQPQHF. CDR3 bases: TGCAGTGCGCTCCCCAGGACAGCTAGCAATCAGCCCCAGCATTTT.